What follows are 18 T cell receptor beta chains derived from one specimen sequenced in a study of T cells in Graves' hyperthyroidism and ophthalmopathy. The investigators amplified TCR beta CDR3 regions from RNA transcripts. When the TCR CDR3 underwent first-round RT-PCR, the HTBI primer set was used. One entry per CDR3 protein results from TCRdb running MiXCR on the multiplex PCR reads. The data hold roughly 170,000 distinct CDR3 sequences, with around 15% observed a single time. The material sequenced was blood. All receptors derive from a woman in her fifties or sixties with Graves' hyperthyroidism.

This clonotype was detected ten times or more. In nucleotides, the CDR3 is TGCAGTGCTAGGAAAGAGGATTATAGCAATCAGCCCCAGCATTTT. Translating gives CSARKEDYSNQPQHF. The chain has TRBV20-1 and TRBJ1-5; D call uncertain. Deletions cut 3 bases from V and 0 bases from J, with 12 bases between. The CDR3 totals 15 residues. Germline V CDR1 and CDR2: DFQATT, SNEGSKA (reference sequence).

This clonotype was observed many times. V usage is TRBV7-9 and J usage is TRBJ2-7, with 12 bases that match TRBD2. CDR1 SEHNR and CDR2 FQNEAQ come from the germline V gene (reference sequence). This CDR3 has 17 amino acids. Losses at the gene ends were 5 bases for V and 0 bases for J; bases not matched to a gene: 8. The DNA for the CDR3 is TGTGCCAGCAGCCCCTGGACTAGCGGGGACAGCTCCTACGAGCAGTACTTC. It is translated as CASSPWTSGDSSYEQYF. Drawing the rest from reference TRBV7-9 and TRBJ2-7, the complete variable domain is DTGVSQNPRHKITKRGQNVTFRCDPISEHNRLYWYRQTLGQGPEFLTYFQNEAQLEKSRLLSDRFSAERPKGSFSTLEIQRTEQGDSAMYLCASSPWTSGDSSYEQYFGPGTRLTVT.

This clonotype occurred many times. V usage is TRBV20-1 and J usage is TRBJ2-3, with a weak D call TRBD2 (6 bases). Germline lookup yields CDR1 DFQATT and CDR2 SNEGSKA (reference sequence). The CDR3 contains 15 residues. V dropped 0 bases and J dropped 0 bases, with 10 bases sitting between them. The CDR3 DNA reads TGCAGTGCTAGAGAGCCTAGCGTAAGCACAGATACGCAGTATTTT. Its protein is CSAREPSVSTDTQYF.

This clonotype was detected many times. The chain recombines TRBV19 with TRBJ1-1, with D possibly TRBD1 on 6 matching bases. The CDR3 sequence is 15 residues long. The ends were cut back, 7 bases at V and 1 base at J, with 16 bases in the middle. Germline V gene sequence: CDR1 LNHDA, CDR2 SQIVND (reference sequence). CDR3: CASTHQGQPNTEAFF. CDR3 coding DNA: TGTGCCAGTACCCACCAGGGGCAGCCGAACACTGAAGCTTTCTTT.

The J gene is TRBJ2-3, the V gene TRBV28; 10 nucleotides align to TRBD1. The CDR3 totals 15 residues. Per germline, CDR1 MDHEN and CDR2 SYDVKM. J lost 3 bases, V lost 5 bases, and 5 bases had no gene match. The DNA for the CDR3 is TGTGCCAGCAGTCCGGACAGGGGGGGGACAGATACGCAGTATTTT. Translation: CASSPDRGGTDTQYF.

V and J are TRBV5-1 and TRBJ2-3; 13 nucleotides agree with TRBD2. The V gene's germline CDR1 is SGHRS and CDR2 YFSETQ. V lost 5 bases, J lost 2 bases, and 8 bases stayed unmatched. The CDR3 contains 17 residues. The CDR3 DNA reads as TGCGCCAGCAGTTCCCGGACTAGCGGGGGAGCCACAGATACGCAGTATTTT. It is translated as CASSSRTSGGATDTQYF.

Many counts were recorded for this clonotype. The chain uses TRBV7-2 and TRBJ1-6; possible D gene TRBD1, 6 bases. The CDR3 has 16 amino acids. The germline V gene has CDR1 SGHTA and CDR2 FQGNSA. V gave up 7 bases and J gave up 7 bases, with 20 bases separating them. CDR3 DNA sequence: TGTGCCAGCACCCCTGAGTGGGGGCGCCGGAATTCACCCCTCCACTTT. Amino acid sequence: CASTPEWGRRNSPLHF.

V is TRBV10-1 and J is TRBJ2-5; TRBD2 aligns across 8 bases. V shed 3 bases and J 4 bases; nucleotides not matched to a gene: 13. Per germline, CDR1 WNHNN and CDR2 SYGVQD (reference sequence). This CDR3 has 17 amino acids. The CDR3 DNA follows: TGCGCCAGCAGTGACCCCCCGTTTGGGCTAGCGGGAGAGACCCAGTACTTC. Translating it yields CASSDPPFGLAGETQYF.

This clonotype occurred many times. The chain couples TRBV19 to TRBJ2-1; possible D gene TRBD2, 6 bases. CDR1 LNHDA and CDR2 SQIVND come from the germline V gene (reference sequence). The CDR3 extends over 15 amino acids. V dropped 0 bases and J dropped 4 bases, with 10 bases sitting between them. The CDR3 nucleotides are TGTGCCAGTAGTATAGATCGGGACTCTTACAATGAGCAGTTCTTC. Amino acids: CASSIDRDSYNEQFF.

V and J are TRBV7-9 and TRBJ2-3; 12 bases are a match to TRBD2. The V segment lost 10 bases and the J segment 5 bases; nucleotides outside the gene matches: 10. Looked up from germline, CDR1 is SEHNR and CDR2 is FQNEAQ (reference sequence). The CDR3 covers 15 residues. CDR3 protein: CAKTRLAGEVDTQYF. The CDR3 DNA reads TGTGCCAAAACCAGACTAGCGGGAGAGGTAGATACGCAGTATTTT. The variable domain in full, with the rest retrieved from reference TRBV7-9 and TRBJ2-3, is DTGVSQNPRHKITKRGQNVTFRCDPISEHNRLYWYRQTLGQGPEFLTYFQNEAQLEKSRLLSDRFSAERPKGSFSTLEIQRTEQGDSAMYLCAKTRLAGEVDTQYFGPGTRLTVL.

There are many counts of this clonotype. The rearrangement joins TRBV7-9 to TRBJ1-6; no definite D call. The V end lost 3 bases, the J end lost 8 bases, and 17 bases lay between the germline ends. Germline CDR1 SEHNR, CDR2 FQNEAQ (reference sequence). The CDR3 is made up of 16 amino acids. CDR3 nucleotide sequence: TGTGCCAGCAGCTTCATCGACCGGCGAGGATATTCACCCCTCCACTTT. Translation: CASSFIDRRGYSPLHF.

This clonotype came up many times. The chain has TRBV2 and TRBJ2-5, with TRBD1 as a possible D gene (6 bases). The CDR3 is 14 residues long. Trimming left V 6 bases short and J 0 bases short, with 11 bases between. Per germline, CDR1 SNHLY and CDR2 FYNNEI. CDR3 protein: CASSRGQYQETQYF. CDR3 coding DNA: TGTGCCAGCAGCCGAGGACAGTACCAAGAGACCCAGTACTTC.

Here the CDR3 reads CASSPSLRGTGQPQHF. The CDR3 region has the DNA TGTGCCAGCAGTCCCTCGCTAAGGGGTACGGGTCAGCCCCAGCATTTT. V usage is TRBV6-5 and J usage is TRBJ1-5, with a weak D call TRBD1 (5 bases). Looked up from germline, CDR1 is MNHEY and CDR2 is SVGAGI. This CDR3 is built from 16 residues. Trimming cost V 5 bases and J 6 bases, with 20 bases left between them.

This clonotype was counted at least ten times. This chain uses TRBV5-1 with TRBJ1-4; D uncertain. Germline CDR1 reads SGHRS; CDR2 reads YFSETQ. Trimming cost V 7 bases and J 4 bases, with 14 bases left between them. CDR3 length equals 14 residues. The CDR3 DNA reads as TGCGCCAGCCGACCTGGCACCAATAATGAAAAACTGTTTTTT. It yields the protein CASRPGTNNEKLFF. Together with reference TRBV5-1 and TRBJ1-4, the CDR3 gives the full variable domain: KAGVTQTPRYLIKTRGQQVTLSCSPISGHRSVSWYQQTPGQGLQFLFEYFSETQRNKGNFPGRFSGRQFSNSRSEMNVSTLELGDSALYLCASRPGTNNEKLFFGSGTQLSVL.

This clonotype was observed many times. The chain joins TRBV9 to TRBJ2-5; D unclear. CDR3 size: 14 residues. V was pared by 0 bases and J by 7 bases, with 13 bases between. Germline assignment: CDR1 SGDLS and CDR2 YYNGEE. The CDR3 is CASSVDLTPGTQYF. The CDR3 bases are TGTGCCAGCAGCGTAGACCTGACCCCGGGGACCCAGTACTTC.

This clonotype was counted ten times or more. This rearrangement joins TRBV20-1 to TRBJ2-1, with 10 bases that match TRBD2. Germline-derived CDR1 and CDR2 are DFQATT and SNEGSKA (reference sequence). This CDR3 spans 15 amino acids. Trimming cost V 0 bases and J 5 bases; bases outside gene matches: 4. This CDR3 is CSARDGSGGNNEQFF. CDR3 nucleotide sequence: TGCAGTGCTAGAGATGGTAGCGGGGGGAACAATGAGCAGTTCTTC.

The sample holds many counts of this clonotype. The V call is TRBV14, the J call TRBJ2-1; tentatively, D is TRBD2 (5 bases). The CDR3 has 22 residues. V was trimmed by 0 bases and J by 2 bases, leaving 29 bases between them. Germline loops: CDR1 SGHDN, CDR2 FVKESK. The CDR3: CASSQDFGRVAGPRRAYNEQFF. The CDR3 DNA sequence: TGTGCCAGCAGCCAAGATTTCGGTAGGGTGGCGGGCCCAAGACGTGCCTACAATGAGCAGTTCTTC.

In this sample, this clonotype turned up many times. The V call is TRBV19, the J call TRBJ1-2; no firm D call. Germline V CDR1 and CDR2: LNHDA, SQIVND (reference sequence). Trimming removed 4 bases from V and 0 bases from J, with 9 bases in between. The CDR3 is 14 residues long. DNA of the CDR3: TGTGCCAGTAGTAGCCAGCCTACTAACTATGGCTACACCTTC. It codes for CASSSQPTNYGYTF.